What follows are 4 T cell receptor beta chains derived from one specimen sequenced in a study of metastatic and nonmetastatic thyroid tumors. No treatment of any kind had been given to any patient before thyroid surgery. TCRdb reprocessed the PCR reads via MiXCR. The repertoire has tens of thousands of clones, 10% to 15% of them found once; the top ten carry roughly 5%. Specimen: blood. The receptor set was obtained from a female donor with papillary thyroid cancer or a benign thyroid nodule (not recorded which). Some clones in this sample may be carry-over from other donors' samples.

This clone was recorded at least ten times. The rearrangement links TRBV7-3 to TRBJ2-1; TRBD2 might be the D (6 bases). This CDR3 is built from 17 residues. CDR1 is SGHTA and CDR2 is FQGTGA in the germline V gene. Trimming stripped 0 bases from V and 6 bases from J, with 18 bases between. The CDR3 nucleotides read TGTGCCAGCAGCTTAACCCCTTTGGAGGGACCGGTCAATGAGCAGTTCTTC. Encoded protein: CASSLTPLEGPVNEQFF.

Concerning this clone: One junction end does not reproduce the germline sequence, and a read error may be involved. The chain combines TRBV11-1 with TRBJ2-2; TRBD2 matches at 7 bases. In germline, CDR1 is SGHAT, CDR2 FQDESV (reference sequence). The CDR3 contains 16 residues. CDR3 DNA: TGTGCCGGCAGCTTGGGGAGGGGAACGAACACCGGGGAGCCGTTTTTT. Protein: CAGSLGRGTNTGEPFF.

This clone is medium-sized within its sample. The chain recombines TRBV20-1 with TRBJ2-7; TRBD1 aligns across 9 bases. Germline V gene data show CDR1 as DFQATT and CDR2 as SNEGSKA (reference sequence). With V trimmed by 3 bases and J by 7 bases, 10 bases remained unmatched. The CDR3 has 14 residues. CDR3 DNA sequence: TGCAGTGCTAGTGTGGGACAGGGATTACCGGAGCAGTACTTC. Translated, it gives CSASVGQGLPEQYF.

This clone came up many times. The sample carries other DNA sequences with the same CDR3. The chain couples TRBV4-2 to TRBJ1-2; weak D call: TRBD1 (5 bases). Germline-derived CDR1 and CDR2 are LGHNA and YNFKEQ. V lost 1 base and J 6 bases, leaving 15 bases between the germline ends. The CDR3 loop spans 15 amino acids. CDR3 sequence: CASSQAGTAINGYTF. CDR3 nucleotides: TGTGCCAGCAGCCAAGCCGGGACGGCAATCAATGGCTACACCTTC.